This TCR beta chain was observed in a study of OX40 agonist ivuxolimab in advanced cancers. Study results and limitations: In the 0.1-3.0 mg/kg groups, partial responders showed among the lowest expansion. Nonresponders, in some cases, also had low normalized T-cell clonal expansion.

The germline V gene encodes CDR1 LGHNA and CDR2 YSLEER. The CDR3 consists of 15 residues. After removal of 1 base from V and 7 bases from J, the junction contained 5 bases not matched to a gene. The protocol was immunoSEQ multiplex PCR, while the TCRdb copy is restricted to in-frame clones and leaves out a portion. This table holds about 68,000 clones, 84% found once. Enrollment shut out patients with autoimmune disease history or systemic immunosuppression. A note on this clone: Its antigen is still unknown.

The source is an adult with an advanced solid tumor such as melanoma, head and neck, liver or kidney cancer. Specimen: CD4+ or CD8+ T cells sorted from blood, collected in a trial of the OX40 agonist ivuxolimab. The V gene is TRBV4-3, the J gene TRBJ1-4; 8 nucleotides align to TRBD1. CDR3 protein: CASSQAPTGVEKLFF. In DNA, the CDR3 is TGCGCCAGCAGCCAAGCGCCGACAGGGGTTGAAAAACTGTTTTTT.